A single sample gave rise to the 6 T cell receptor beta chains below, sequenced in a study of T cell repertoires in cytomegalovirus infection. The antigens for these receptors are not known. From the reads, TCRdb called clonotypes with MiXCR, one entry per CDR3 protein. The sample shows some 200,000 distinct CDR3 sequences, around two fifths of them seen only once. Sequences were derived from CD8+ T cells from cultured PBMCs, sampled from culture after CMV antigen stimulation. These receptors were obtained from a human donor in good health (CMV status not recorded). Some clones in this sample may be carry-over from other donors' samples.

This sequence joins TRBV10-3 and TRBJ2-7, with TRBD2 matching over 13 bases. This CDR3 is built from 16 residues. After removal of 4 bases from V and 4 bases from J, the junction contained 7 bases not matched to a gene. Germline V lookup: CDR1 ENHRY, CDR2 SYGVKD. The CDR3 nucleotides are TGTGCCATCAGTGGGGGACTAGCGGGATTACAGTACGAGCAGTACTTC. This translates into CAISGGLAGLQYEQYF.

V gene TRBV6-5 combines with J gene TRBJ2-5; D is undetermined. Germline V CDR1 and CDR2: MNHEY, SVGAGI. Between the trimmed V and J ends, which lost 7 bases and 1 base, there was a span of 22 bases. CDR3 length equals 17 residues. CDR3 loop: CASNPSRAPLRQETQYF. CDR3 in DNA: TGTGCCAGCAACCCGAGTCGGGCACCCTTACGCCAAGAGACCCAGTACTTC.

This clonotype appeared once. The chain has TRBV27 and TRBJ2-1; 10 bases agree with TRBD2. Germline CDR1 and CDR2: MNHEY and SMNVEV (reference sequence). With V trimmed by 7 bases and J by 8 bases, 5 bases remained unmatched. The CDR3 is 13 residues long. The CDR3 is CASTSGRADEQFF. The CDR3 DNA is TGTGCCAGCACAAGCGGGAGGGCCGATGAGCAGTTCTTC.

Notes on this clonotype: This may arise from a read error, as a much more abundant clone is one base away. Because it lacks the conserved phenylalanine or tryptophan at the end, this CDR3 is likely a read error. The V gene is TRBV7-2, the J gene TRBJ2-7; 8 nucleotides match TRBD1. The germline gives CDR1 SGHTA, CDR2 FQGNSA. Germline trimming cut 1 base from V and 2 bases from J; bases unmatched to any gene: 4. The CDR3 consists of 15 residues. The CDR3 sequence: CASSLGQGSTYEQYS. In nucleotides, the CDR3 is TGTGCCAGCAGCTTAGGACAGGGGAGCACCTACGAGCAGTACTCC.

This chain connects TRBV6-8 to TRBJ1-5; 8 nucleotides agree with TRBD1. J gave up 6 bases and V 3 bases, and 7 bases lay outside the gene matches. CDR3 size: 15 residues. Germline CDR1 and CDR2: MNHGY and SAAAGT. Here the CDR3 reads CASSYGRQGTQPQHF. The CDR3 DNA follows: TGTGCCAGCAGTTATGGGAGACAGGGGACTCAGCCCCAGCATTTT.

This chain uses TRBV19 with TRBJ2-1; perhaps TRBD2 as D (6 bases). Germline V CDR1 and CDR2: LNHDA, SQIVND (reference sequence). Trimming pared 5 bases from V and 5 bases from J, leaving 19 bases between. The CDR3 runs 16 residues. The CDR3 protein is CASSPSLAKTNNEQFF. The CDR3 DNA sequence: TGTGCCAGTAGTCCCTCTCTAGCGAAGACGAACAATGAGCAGTTCTTC.